This T cell receptor (beta chain) originates from a study of control samples from healthy donors and cancer patients. The CDR3 sequence is 14 residues long. V was cut by 1 base and J by 4 bases, with 10 bases left in between. Germline CDR1 and CDR2: MGHRA and YSYEKL. Data came from immunoSEQ multiplex PCR; TCRdb stores just in-frame clones and leaves some out. Of 100,000 to 150,000 clones listed, approximately 84% are singletons. The source of this sequence is a man aged 18 to 29 in good health. V is TRBV4-1 and J is TRBJ1-2; D unclear. Sample: blood. CDR3: CASSQGPSSYGYTF. CDR3 coding DNA: TGCGCCAGCAGCCAAGGGCCCAGCAGCTATGGCTACACCTTC.